The present T cell receptor beta chain was sequenced within a study of T cells expressing NK-cell markers. Across the study: Obtained from sorted CD3+CD56+NKG2C+, CD3+CD56+NKG2C- and CD3+CD56-NKG2C+ T cells were the TCR beta repertoires.

Germline assignment: CDR1 ENHRY and CDR2 SYGVKD. The CDR3 runs to 12 residues. Using the 5' RACE reads, TCRdb records one entry per CDR3 protein without DNA. In all, the sample yields under 600,000 distinct CDR3 sequences. Sequenced input: blood T cells: a sorted CD56 or NKG2C T cell subset, CD4+ or CD8+ T cells, or bulk PBMC T cells (not recorded which). The clonotype comes from a woman aged 45-65 years in good health. V gene TRBV10-3 combines with J gene TRBJ2-5; TCRdb calls TRBD2, which cannot be checked without DNA. This CDR3 reads CAAGTTLETQYF.